This T cell receptor (beta chain) originates from a study of early T cells in non-severe SARS-CoV-2 infection. The germline V gene encodes CDR1 DFQATT and CDR2 SNEGSKA (reference sequence). After removal of 6 bases from V and 2 bases from J, the junction contained 6 bases not matched to a gene. The CDR3 runs to 13 residues. This clonotype was seen only a few times. TCRdb used MiXCR to reprocess the 5' RACE reads, holding one entry per CDR3 protein. This sample yields about 63,000 distinct CDR3 sequences, of which approximately 13% are seen a single time; approximately 4.7% belongs to the top ten. The rearrangement uses TRBV20-1 and TRBJ2-5; 7 nucleotides line up with TRBD1. The receptor's source is an adult who was a healthcare worker with PCR-confirmed SARS-CoV-2 infection or an uninfected control (not recorded which). The sequenced material came from whole blood. The CDR3 nucleotides are TGCAGTGCCTATATGACAGGGCAAGAGACCCAGTACTTC. Translating gives CSAYMTGQETQYF.